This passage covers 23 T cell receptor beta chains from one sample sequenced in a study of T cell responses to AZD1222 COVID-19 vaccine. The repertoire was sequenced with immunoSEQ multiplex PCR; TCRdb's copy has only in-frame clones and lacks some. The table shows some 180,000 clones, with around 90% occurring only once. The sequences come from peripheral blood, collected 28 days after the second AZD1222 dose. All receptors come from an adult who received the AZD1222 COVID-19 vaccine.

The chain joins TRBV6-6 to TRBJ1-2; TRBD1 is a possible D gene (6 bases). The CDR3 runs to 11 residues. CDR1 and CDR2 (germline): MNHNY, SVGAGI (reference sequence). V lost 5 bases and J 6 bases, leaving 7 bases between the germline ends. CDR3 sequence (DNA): TGTGCCAGCAGTACAGGGAATGGCTACACCTTC. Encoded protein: CASSTGNGYTF.

The CDR3 protein is CASSEKGRVGGYTF. Here the CDR3 DNA reads TGTGCCAGCAGTGAAAAGGGACGGGTCGGAGGCTACACCTTC. The chain carries TRBV6-1 and TRBJ1-2, with D possibly matching TRBD1 (5 bases). The CDR3 loop spans 14 amino acids. Germline-derived CDR1 and CDR2 are MNHNS and SASEGT. Trimming removed 2 bases at V and 8 bases at J, with 15 bases between.

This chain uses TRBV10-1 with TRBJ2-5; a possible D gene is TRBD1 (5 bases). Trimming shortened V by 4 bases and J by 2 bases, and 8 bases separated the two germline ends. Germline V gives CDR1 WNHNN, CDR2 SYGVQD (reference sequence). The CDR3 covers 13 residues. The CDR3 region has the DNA TGCGCCAGCAGTGGCGACAGTCAAGAGACCCAGTACTTC. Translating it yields CASSGDSQETQYF.

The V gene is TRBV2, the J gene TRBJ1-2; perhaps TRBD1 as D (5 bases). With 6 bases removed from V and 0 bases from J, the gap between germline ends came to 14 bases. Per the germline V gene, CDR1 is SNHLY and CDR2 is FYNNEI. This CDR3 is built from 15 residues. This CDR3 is CASSPAGLSNYGYTF. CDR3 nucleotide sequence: TGTGCCAGCAGCCCAGCGGGACTGTCTAACTATGGCTACACCTTC.

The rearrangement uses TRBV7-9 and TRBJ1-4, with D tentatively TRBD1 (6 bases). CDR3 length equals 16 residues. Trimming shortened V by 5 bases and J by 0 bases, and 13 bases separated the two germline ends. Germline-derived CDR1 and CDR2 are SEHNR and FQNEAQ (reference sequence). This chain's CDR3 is CASSPGETATNEKLFF. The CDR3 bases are TGTGCCAGCAGCCCAGGGGAGACTGCAACTAATGAAAAACTGTTTTTT.

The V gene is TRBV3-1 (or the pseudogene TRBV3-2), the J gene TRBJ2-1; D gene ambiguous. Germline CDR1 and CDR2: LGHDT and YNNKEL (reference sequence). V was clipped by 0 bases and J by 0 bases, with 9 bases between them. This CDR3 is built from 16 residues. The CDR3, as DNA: TGTGCCAGCAGCCAAGAGGCCACAGCCTCCTACAATGAGCAGTTCTTC. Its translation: CASSQEATASYNEQFF.

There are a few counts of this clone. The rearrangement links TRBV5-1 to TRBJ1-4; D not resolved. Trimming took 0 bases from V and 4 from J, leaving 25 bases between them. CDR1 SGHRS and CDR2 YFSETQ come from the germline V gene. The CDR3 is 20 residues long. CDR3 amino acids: CASSLGKEGIGWGFNEKLFF. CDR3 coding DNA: TGCGCCAGCAGCTTGGGGAAGGAAGGGATCGGCTGGGGATTTAATGAAAAACTGTTTTTT. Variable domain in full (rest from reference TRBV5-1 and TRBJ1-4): KAGVTQTPRYLIKTRGQQVTLSCSPISGHRSVSWYQQTPGQGLQFLFEYFSETQRNKGNFPGRFSGRQFSNSRSEMNVSTLELGDSALYLCASSLGKEGIGWGFNEKLFFGSGTQLSVL.

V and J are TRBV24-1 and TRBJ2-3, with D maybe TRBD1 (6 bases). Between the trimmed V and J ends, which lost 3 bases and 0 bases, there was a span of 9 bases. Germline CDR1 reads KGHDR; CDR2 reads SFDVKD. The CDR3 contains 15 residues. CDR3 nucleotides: TGTGCCACCAGTGATCCTGACAGGAGCACAGATACGCAGTATTTT. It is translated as CATSDPDRSTDTQYF.

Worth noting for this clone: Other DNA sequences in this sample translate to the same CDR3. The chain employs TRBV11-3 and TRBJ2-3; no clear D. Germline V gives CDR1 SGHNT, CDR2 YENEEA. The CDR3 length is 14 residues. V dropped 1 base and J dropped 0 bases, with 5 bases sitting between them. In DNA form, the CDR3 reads TGTGCCAGCAGCTTAGGGTCTAGCACAGATACGCAGTATTTT. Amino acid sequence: CASSLGSSTDTQYF.

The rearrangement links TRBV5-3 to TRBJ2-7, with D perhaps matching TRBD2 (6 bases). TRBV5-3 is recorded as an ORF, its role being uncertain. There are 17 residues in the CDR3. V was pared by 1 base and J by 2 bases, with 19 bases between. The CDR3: CARSLSRLATRAYEQYF. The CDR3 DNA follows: TGTGCCAGAAGCTTGAGTCGCTTGGCGACTAGGGCCTACGAGCAGTACTTC.

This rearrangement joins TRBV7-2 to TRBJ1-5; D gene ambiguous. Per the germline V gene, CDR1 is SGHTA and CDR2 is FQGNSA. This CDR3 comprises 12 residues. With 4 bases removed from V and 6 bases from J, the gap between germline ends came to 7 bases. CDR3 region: CASSSPTQPQHF. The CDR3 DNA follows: TGTGCCAGCAGCTCCCCCACTCAGCCCCAGCATTTT.

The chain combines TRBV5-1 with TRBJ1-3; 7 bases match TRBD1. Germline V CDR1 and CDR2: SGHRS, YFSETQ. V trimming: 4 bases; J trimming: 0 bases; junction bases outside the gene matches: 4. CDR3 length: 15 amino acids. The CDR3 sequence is CASSASGGSGNTIYF. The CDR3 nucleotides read TGCGCCAGCAGCGCTTCAGGGGGCTCTGGAAACACCATATATTTT. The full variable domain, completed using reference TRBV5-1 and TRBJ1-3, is KAGVTQTPRYLIKTRGQQVTLSCSPISGHRSVSWYQQTPGQGLQFLFEYFSETQRNKGNFPGRFSGRQFSNSRSEMNVSTLELGDSALYLCASSASGGSGNTIYFGEGSWLTVV.

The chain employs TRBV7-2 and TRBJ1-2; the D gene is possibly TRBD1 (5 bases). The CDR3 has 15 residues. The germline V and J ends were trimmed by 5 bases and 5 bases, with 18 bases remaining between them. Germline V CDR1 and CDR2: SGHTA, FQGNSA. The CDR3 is CASSPRESGSYGYTF. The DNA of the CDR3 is TGTGCCAGCAGCCCACGCGAATCAGGGAGTTATGGCTACACCTTC.

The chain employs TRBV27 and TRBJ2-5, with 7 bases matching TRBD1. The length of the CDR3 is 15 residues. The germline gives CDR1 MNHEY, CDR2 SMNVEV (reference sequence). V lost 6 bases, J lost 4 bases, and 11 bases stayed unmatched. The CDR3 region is CASRSSSNRGETQYF. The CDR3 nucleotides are TGTGCCAGCAGATCAAGTAGCAACAGGGGAGAGACCCAGTACTTC.

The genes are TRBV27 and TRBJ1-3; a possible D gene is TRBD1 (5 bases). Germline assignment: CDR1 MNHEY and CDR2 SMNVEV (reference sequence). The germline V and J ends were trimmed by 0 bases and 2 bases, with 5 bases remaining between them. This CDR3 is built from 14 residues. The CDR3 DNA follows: TGTGCCAGCAGTTTATCAGGGGCTGGAAACACCATATATTTT. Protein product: CASSLSGAGNTIYF.

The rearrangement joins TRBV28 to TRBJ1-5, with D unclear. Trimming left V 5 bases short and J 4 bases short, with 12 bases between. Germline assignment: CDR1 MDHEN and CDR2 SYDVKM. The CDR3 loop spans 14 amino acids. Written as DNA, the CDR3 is TGTGCCAGCAGTAACCTCGACAAGAATCAGCCCCAGCATTTT. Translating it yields CASSNLDKNQPQHF.

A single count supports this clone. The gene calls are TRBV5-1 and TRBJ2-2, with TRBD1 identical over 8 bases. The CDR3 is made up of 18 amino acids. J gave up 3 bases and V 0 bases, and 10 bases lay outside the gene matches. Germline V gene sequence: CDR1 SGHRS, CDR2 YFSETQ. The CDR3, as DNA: TGCGCCAGCAGCTTGGGGGTTCGGACAGGGAGGTACACCGGGGAGCTGTTTTTT. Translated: CASSLGVRTGRYTGELFF.

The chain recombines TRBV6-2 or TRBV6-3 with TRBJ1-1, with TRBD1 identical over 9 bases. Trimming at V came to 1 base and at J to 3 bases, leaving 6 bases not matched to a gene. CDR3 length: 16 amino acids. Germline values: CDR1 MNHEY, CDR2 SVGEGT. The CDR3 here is CASSYLGQGWHTEAFF. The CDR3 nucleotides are TGTGCCAGCAGTTACTTGGGACAGGGATGGCACACTGAAGCTTTCTTT.

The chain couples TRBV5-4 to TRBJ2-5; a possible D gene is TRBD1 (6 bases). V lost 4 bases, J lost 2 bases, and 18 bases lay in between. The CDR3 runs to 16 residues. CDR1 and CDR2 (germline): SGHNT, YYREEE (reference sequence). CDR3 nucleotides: TGTGCCAGCAGCCCTCAGGGGAGTAATAGGCAAGAGACCCAGTACTTC. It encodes CASSPQGSNRQETQYF.

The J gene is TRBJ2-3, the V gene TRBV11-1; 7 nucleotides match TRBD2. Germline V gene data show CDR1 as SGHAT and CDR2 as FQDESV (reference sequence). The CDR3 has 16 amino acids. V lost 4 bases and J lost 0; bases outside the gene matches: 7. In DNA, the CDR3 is TGTGCCAGCAGCTCACCCCAGCGGGACAGCACAGATACGCAGTATTTT. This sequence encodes CASSSPQRDSTDTQYF.

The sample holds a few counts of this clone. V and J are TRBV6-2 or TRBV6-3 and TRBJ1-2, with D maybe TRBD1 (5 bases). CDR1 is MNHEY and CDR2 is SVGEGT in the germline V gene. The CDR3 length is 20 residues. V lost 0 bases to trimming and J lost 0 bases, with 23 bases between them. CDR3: CASSYSIGRANRLTNYGYTF. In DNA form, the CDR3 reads TGTGCCAGCAGTTACTCGATCGGCAGGGCGAACCGCCTGACTAACTATGGCTACACCTTC.

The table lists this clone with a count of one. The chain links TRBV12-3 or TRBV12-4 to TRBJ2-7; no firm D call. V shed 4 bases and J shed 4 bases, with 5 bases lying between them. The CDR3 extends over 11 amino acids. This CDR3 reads CASSSMYEQYF. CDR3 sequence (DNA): TGTGCCAGCAGTTCAATGTACGAGCAGTACTTC.

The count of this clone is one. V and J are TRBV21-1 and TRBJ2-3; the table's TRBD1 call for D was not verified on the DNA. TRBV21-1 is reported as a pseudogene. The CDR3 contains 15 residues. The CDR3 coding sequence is TGTGCCAGCAACCCCGGGACAAGGTTCACAGATACGCAGTATTTT. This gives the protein CASNPGTRFTDTQYF.